The clone carrying this T cell receptor beta chain was seen repeatedly, ten times or more. Its antigen remains unidentified. The data stem from a study of Graves' ophthalmopathy and Graves' hyperthyroidism. Study outcomes and limitations: Using 13 signatures, a model distinguished ophthalmopathy from stable hyperthyroidism, reaching about 87% sensitivity and 81.08% specificity.

The CDR3 runs to 13 residues. Germline values: CDR1 SGHTA, CDR2 FQGNSA. V lost 4 bases, J lost 4 bases, and 10 bases lay in between. Amplifying from RNA transcripts, the study obtained TCR beta CDR3 regions. HTBI primers were used in a first-round RT-PCR, which preceded a second-round multiplex PCR. Each CDR3 protein is one row after TCRdb ran MiXCR on the multiplex PCR reads. The sample has about 380,000 distinct CDR3 sequences, about 16% seen once. Absence of ophthalmopathy within 18 months of follow-up defined stable hyperthyroidism. New diagnoses, under 2 months' duration, and ages 18 to 65 characterized the hyperthyroidism patients. Pregnancy or lactation, uncontrolled infections and other autoimmune diseases were grounds for excluding patients.

The sequencing input was peripheral blood. The TCR sequence derives from a woman younger than 30 with stable Graves' hyperthyroidism. The chain employs TRBV7-2 and TRBJ1-1; D not certain. Here the CDR3 DNA reads TGTGCCAGCAGCTCACCCGTGGGCACTGAAGCTTTCTTT. This codes for CASSSPVGTEAFF.